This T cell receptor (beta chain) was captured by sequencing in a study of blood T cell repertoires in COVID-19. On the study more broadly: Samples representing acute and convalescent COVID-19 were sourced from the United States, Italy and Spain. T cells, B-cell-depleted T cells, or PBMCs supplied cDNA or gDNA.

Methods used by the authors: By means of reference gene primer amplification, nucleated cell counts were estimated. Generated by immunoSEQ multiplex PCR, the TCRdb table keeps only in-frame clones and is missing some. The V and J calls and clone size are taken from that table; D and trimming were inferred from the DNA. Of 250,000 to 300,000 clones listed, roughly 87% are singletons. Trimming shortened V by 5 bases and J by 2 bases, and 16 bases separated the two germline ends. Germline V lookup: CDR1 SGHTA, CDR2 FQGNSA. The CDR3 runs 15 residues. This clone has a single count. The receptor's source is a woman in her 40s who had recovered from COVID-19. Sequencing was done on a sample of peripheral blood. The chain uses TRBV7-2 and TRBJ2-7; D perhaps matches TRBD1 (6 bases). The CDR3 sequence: CASSTGYGQAYEQYV. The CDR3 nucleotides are TGTGCCAGCAGCACAGGGTATGGGCAGGCCTACGAGCAGTACGTC.